This T cell receptor (beta chain) was retrieved from a study of blood T cell repertoires in COVID-19. Study in general: Italy, Spain and the United States were the sources of the convalescent and acute COVID-19 samples.

Trimming removed 3 bases from V and 7 bases from J; junction bases left unmatched: 5. Germline assignment: CDR1 LGHDT and CDR2 YNNKEL (reference sequence). The CDR3 spans 14 residues. Method: immunoSEQ multiplex PCR; TCRdb's copy keeps in-frame clones and lacks some. The table includes roughly 270,000 clones, 70% to 90% detected once. The receptor comes from a man younger than 35 with active or convalescent COVID-19. The sample consisted of peripheral blood. The chain has TRBV3-1 (or the pseudogene TRBV3-2) and TRBJ2-1; 8 bases fit TRBD2. Written as DNA, the CDR3 is TGTGCCAGCAGCCACCGACTAGCGCCTAATGAGCAGTTCTTC. Translation: CASSHRLAPNEQFF.